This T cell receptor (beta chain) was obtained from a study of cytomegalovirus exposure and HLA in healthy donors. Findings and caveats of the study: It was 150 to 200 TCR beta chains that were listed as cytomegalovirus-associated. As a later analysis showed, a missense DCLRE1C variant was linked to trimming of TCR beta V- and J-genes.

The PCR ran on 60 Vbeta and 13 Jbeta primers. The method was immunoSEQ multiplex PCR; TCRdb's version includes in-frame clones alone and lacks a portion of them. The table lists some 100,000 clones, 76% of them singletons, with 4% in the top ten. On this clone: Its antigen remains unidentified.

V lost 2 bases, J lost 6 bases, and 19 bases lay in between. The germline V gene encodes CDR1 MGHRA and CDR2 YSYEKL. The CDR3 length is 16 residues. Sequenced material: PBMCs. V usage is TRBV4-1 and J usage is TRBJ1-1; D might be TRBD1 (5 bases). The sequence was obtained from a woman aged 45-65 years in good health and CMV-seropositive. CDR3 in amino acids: CASSQRPEQAGAEAFF. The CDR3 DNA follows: TGCGCCAGCAGCCAACGCCCCGAACAGGCTGGGGCTGAAGCTTTCTTT.